The 10 T cell receptor beta chains below were found in one sample sequenced in a study of blood T cell repertoires in COVID-19. Measured with immunoSEQ multiplex PCR; TCRdb has only the in-frame clones, and not every one. The sample has about 210,000 clones; roughly 75% are singletons. Sequenced: peripheral blood. Receptors originate from a woman aged 70-85 years with acute or convalescent COVID-19.

This chain links TRBV4-3 with TRBJ2-2; D is uncertain. This CDR3 has 13 amino acids. V was shortened by 4 bases and J by 3 bases, with 6 bases between the two germline ends. Germline CDR1 reads LGHNA; CDR2 reads YSLEER. In nucleotides, the CDR3 is TGCGCCAGCAGCCGACTTTACACCGGGGAGCTGTTTTTT. Protein sequence: CASSRLYTGELFF.

V and J are TRBV19 and TRBJ2-6, with 7 bases lining up with TRBD1. CDR3 size: 14 residues. V shed 4 bases, J shed 6 bases, and the junction held 3 bases outside the gene matches. Germline loops: CDR1 LNHDA, CDR2 SQIVND (reference sequence). The DNA of the CDR3 is TGTGCCAGTAGTACAACAGGGGAGGCCAACGTCCTGACTTTC. Translating gives CASSTTGEANVLTF.

As regards this clone: The identical CDR3 is also encoded by other nucleotide sequences in the sample. The chain recombines TRBV5-6 with TRBJ1-1, with 9 positions matching TRBD1. The CDR3 contains 13 residues. In germline, CDR1 is SGHDT, CDR2 YYEEEE. V was pared by 3 bases and J by 3 bases, with 0 bases of the junction left unmatched. This CDR3 is CASSWTGDTEAFF. CDR3 sequence (DNA): TGTGCCAGCAGCTGGACAGGGGACACTGAAGCTTTCTTT.

The chain combines TRBV14 with TRBJ2-5; weak D call: TRBD1 (6 bases). CDR3 length: 16 residues. The germline V and J ends were trimmed by 3 bases and 0 bases, with 14 bases remaining between them. Germline loops: CDR1 SGHDN, CDR2 FVKESK. This chain's CDR3 is CASSHLGTKYQETQYF. The CDR3 nucleotides read TGTGCCAGCAGCCATCTAGGGACAAAGTACCAAGAGACCCAGTACTTC.

This chain joins TRBV12-5 and TRBJ2-7, with 7 nucleotides matching TRBD1. The length of the CDR3 is 21 residues. Unmatched junction bases numbered 26, after V lost 2 bases and J lost 4 bases. Germline V lookup: CDR1 LGHNT, CDR2 FRNRAP. The CDR3 loop reads CASGLLTVPRDRKRLSYEQYV. The CDR3 region has the DNA TGTGCTAGTGGTTTGCTCACCGTCCCCCGGGACAGAAAAAGGCTCTCGTACGAGCAGTACGTC.

This clone was counted a few times. The rearrangement joins TRBV7-2 to TRBJ2-7, with a possible D match to TRBD1 (5 bases). V lost 8 bases to trimming and J lost 1 base, with 18 bases between them. Per germline, CDR1 SGHTA and CDR2 FQGNSA. There are 15 residues in the CDR3. For the CDR3, the DNA is TGTGCCAGCGGAACTCAGGGTTCGAGGTCCTACGAGCAGTACTTC. It translates to CASGTQGSRSYEQYF.

The chain uses TRBV19 and TRBJ2-1, with 9 bases fitting TRBD2. The germline gives CDR1 LNHDA, CDR2 SQIVND (reference sequence). Germline trimming cut 3 bases from V and 12 bases from J; bases unmatched to any gene: 15. The CDR3 runs to 16 residues. This CDR3 is CASSISVLAGQVGQFF. CDR3 DNA: TGTGCCAGTAGTATTAGCGTCCTAGCGGGGCAGGTAGGGCAGTTCTTC.

The V gene is TRBV6-5, the J gene TRBJ1-6; D remains unclear. Per the germline V gene, CDR1 is MNHEY and CDR2 is SVGAGI. CDR3 size: 15 residues. Trimming removed 6 bases from V and 5 bases from J, with 14 bases in between. CDR3 protein: CASRSPWHDNSPLHF. The DNA of the CDR3 is TGTGCCAGCAGGTCCCCGTGGCACGATAATTCACCCCTCCACTTT.

The V call is TRBV11-2, the J call TRBJ1-6, with a tentative D call TRBD1 (5 bases). Germline-derived CDR1 and CDR2 are SGHAT and FQNNGV. Between the trimmed V and J ends, which lost 5 bases and 2 bases, there was a span of 10 bases. The CDR3 consists of 15 residues. The CDR3 DNA reads as TGTGCCAGCAGCCTCCAGGACACCTATAATTCACCCCTCCACTTT. This gives the protein CASSLQDTYNSPLHF.

V gene TRBV7-2 combines with J gene TRBJ2-7; TRBD2 matches at 8 bases. Germline V CDR1 and CDR2: SGHTA, FQGNSA. This CDR3 contains 18 residues. V shed 5 bases and J 3 bases; nucleotides not matched to a gene: 18. CDR3 DNA sequence: TGTGCCAGCAGCAGAACGGGGGGCGGGACTAGGGTCGACTACGAGCAGTACTTC. This sequence encodes CASSRTGGGTRVDYEQYF.